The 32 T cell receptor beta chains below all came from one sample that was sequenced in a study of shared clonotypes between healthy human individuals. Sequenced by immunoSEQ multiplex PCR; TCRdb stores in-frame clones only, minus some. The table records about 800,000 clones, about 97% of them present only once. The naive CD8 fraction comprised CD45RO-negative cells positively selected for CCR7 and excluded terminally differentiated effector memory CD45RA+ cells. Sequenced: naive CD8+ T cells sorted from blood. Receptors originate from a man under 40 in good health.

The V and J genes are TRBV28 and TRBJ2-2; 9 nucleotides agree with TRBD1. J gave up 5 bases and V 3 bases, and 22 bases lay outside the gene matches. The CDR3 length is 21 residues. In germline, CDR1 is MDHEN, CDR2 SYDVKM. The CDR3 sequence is CASSFIFRMDRGPRRTGELFF. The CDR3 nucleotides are TGTGCCAGCAGTTTTATATTTCGTATGGACAGGGGCCCTCGACGGACCGGGGAGCTGTTTTTT.

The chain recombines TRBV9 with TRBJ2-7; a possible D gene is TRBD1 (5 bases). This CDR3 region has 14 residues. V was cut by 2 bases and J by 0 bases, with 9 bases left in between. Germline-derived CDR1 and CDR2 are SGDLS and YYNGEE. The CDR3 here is CASSVGQNSYEQYF. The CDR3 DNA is TGTGCCAGCAGCGTGGGGCAGAACTCCTACGAGCAGTACTTC.

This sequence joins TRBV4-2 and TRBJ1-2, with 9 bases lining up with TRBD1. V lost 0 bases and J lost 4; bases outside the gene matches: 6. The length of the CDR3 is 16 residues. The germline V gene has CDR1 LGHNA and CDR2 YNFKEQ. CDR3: CASSQEGVDRGYGYTF. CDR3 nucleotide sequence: TGTGCCAGCAGCCAAGAGGGTGTGGACAGGGGCTATGGCTACACCTTC.

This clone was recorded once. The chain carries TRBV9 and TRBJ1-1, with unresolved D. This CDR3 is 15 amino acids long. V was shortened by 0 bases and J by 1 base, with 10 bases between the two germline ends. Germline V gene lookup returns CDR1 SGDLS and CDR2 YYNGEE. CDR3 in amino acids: CASSVEVFPNTEAFF. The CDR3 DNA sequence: TGTGCCAGCAGCGTAGAAGTGTTTCCGAACACTGAAGCTTTCTTT.

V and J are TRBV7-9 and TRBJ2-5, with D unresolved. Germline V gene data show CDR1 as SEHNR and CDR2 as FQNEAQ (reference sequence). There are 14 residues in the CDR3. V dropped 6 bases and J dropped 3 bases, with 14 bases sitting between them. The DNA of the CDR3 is TGTGCCAGCAGGGACCTCCGAAGGGAAGAGACCCAGTACTTC. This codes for CASRDLRREETQYF.

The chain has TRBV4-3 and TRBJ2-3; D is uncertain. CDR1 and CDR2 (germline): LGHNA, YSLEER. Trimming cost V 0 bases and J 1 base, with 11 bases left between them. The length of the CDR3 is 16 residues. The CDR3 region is CASSQDRFRRTDTQYF. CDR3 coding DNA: TGCGCCAGCAGCCAAGACAGGTTTCGTCGCACAGATACGCAGTATTTT.

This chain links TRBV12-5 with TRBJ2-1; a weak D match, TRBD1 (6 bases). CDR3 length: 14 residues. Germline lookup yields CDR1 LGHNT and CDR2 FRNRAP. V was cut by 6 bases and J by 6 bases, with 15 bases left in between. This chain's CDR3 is CASGLRDNFNEQFF. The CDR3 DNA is TGTGCTAGTGGCCTCCGGGACAACTTCAATGAGCAGTTCTTC.

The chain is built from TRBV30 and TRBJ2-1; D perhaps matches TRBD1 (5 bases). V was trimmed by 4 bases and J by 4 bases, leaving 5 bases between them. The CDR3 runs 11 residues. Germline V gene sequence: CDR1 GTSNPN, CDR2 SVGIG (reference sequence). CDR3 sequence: CAWKGYNEQFF. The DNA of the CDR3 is TGTGCCTGGAAGGGGTACAATGAGCAGTTCTTC.

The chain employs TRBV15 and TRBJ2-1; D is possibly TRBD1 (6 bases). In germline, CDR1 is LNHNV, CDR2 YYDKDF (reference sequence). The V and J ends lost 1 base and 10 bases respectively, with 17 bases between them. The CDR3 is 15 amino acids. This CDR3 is CATSRGVGSGVEQFF. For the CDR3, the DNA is TGTGCCACCAGCAGAGGGGTAGGATCAGGGGTCGAGCAGTTCTTC.

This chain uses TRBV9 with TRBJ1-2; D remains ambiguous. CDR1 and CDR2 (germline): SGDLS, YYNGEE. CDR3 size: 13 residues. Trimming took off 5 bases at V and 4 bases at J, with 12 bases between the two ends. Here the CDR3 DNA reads TGTGCCAGCAGGGGTTACTGGGGCTATGGCTACACCTTC. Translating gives CASRGYWGYGYTF.

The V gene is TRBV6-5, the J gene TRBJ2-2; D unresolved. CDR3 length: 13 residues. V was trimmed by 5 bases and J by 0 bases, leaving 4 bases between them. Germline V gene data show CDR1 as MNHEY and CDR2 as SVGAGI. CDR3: CASSLANTGELFF. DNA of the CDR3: TGTGCCAGCAGTCTTGCGAACACCGGGGAGCTGTTTTTT.

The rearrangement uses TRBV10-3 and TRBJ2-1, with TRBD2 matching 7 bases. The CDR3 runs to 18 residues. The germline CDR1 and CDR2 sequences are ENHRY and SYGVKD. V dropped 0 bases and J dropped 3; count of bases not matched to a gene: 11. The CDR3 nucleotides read TGTGCCATCAGTGAGTCGGGCTCCCGGGGGGTTCTCTACAATGAGCAGTTCTTC. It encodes CAISESGSRGVLYNEQFF.

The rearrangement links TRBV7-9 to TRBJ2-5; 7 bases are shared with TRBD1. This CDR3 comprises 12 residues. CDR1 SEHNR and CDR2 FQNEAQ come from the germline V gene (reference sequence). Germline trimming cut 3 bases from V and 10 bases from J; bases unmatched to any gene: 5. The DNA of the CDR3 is TGTGCCAGCAGCTTTGGGACAGAAGACCAGTACTTC. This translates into CASSFGTEDQYF.

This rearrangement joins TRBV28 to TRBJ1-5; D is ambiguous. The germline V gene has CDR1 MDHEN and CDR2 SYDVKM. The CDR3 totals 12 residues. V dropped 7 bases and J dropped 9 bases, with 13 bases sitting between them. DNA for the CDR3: TGTGCCAGCACCGGGCCCTCACGGCCCCAGCATTTT. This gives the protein CASTGPSRPQHF.

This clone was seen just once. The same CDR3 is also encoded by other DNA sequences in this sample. The CDR3 bases are TGTGCCAGCAGCCTAGGCGCGAACACCGGGGAGCTGTTTTTT. Residues: CASSLGANTGELFF. This chain connects TRBV27 to TRBJ2-2; no reliable D call. V shed 6 bases and J shed 0 bases, with 8 bases lying between them. Germline CDR1 and CDR2: MNHEY and SMNVEV (reference sequence). The CDR3 is 14 amino acids.

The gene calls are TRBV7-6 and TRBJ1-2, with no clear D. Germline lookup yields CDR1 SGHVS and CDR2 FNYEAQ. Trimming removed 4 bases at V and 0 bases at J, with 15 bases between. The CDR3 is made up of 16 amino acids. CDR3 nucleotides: TGTGCCAGCAGCTCACACTTAAACAGCGCTAACTATGGCTACACCTTC. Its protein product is CASSSHLNSANYGYTF.

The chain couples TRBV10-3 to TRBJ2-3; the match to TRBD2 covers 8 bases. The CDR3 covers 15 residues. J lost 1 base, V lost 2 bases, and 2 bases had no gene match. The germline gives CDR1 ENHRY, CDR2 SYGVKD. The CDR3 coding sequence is TGTGCCATCAGTGAGCCGACTAGCGGCACAGATACGCAGTATTTT. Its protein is CAISEPTSGTDTQYF.

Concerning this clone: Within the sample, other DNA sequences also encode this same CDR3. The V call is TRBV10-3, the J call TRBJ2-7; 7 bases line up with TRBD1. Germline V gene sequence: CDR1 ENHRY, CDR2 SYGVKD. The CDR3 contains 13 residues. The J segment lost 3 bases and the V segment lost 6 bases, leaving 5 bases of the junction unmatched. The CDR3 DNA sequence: TGTGCCATCAGCCAGGGGGTAGGCTACGAGCAGTACTTC. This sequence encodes CAISQGVGYEQYF.

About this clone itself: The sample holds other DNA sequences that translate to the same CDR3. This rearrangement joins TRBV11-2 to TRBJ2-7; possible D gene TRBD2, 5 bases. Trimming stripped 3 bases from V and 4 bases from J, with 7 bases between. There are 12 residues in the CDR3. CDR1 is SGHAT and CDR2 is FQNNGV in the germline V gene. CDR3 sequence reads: CASSFGVYEQYF. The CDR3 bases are TGTGCCAGCAGCTTCGGGGTATACGAGCAGTACTTC.

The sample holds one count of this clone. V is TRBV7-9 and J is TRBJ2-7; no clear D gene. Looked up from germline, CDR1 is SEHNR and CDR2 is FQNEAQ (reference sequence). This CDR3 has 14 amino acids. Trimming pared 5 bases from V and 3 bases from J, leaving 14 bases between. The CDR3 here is CASSPEAVGYEQYF. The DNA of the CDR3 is TGTGCCAGCAGCCCCGAGGCAGTTGGCTACGAGCAGTACTTC.

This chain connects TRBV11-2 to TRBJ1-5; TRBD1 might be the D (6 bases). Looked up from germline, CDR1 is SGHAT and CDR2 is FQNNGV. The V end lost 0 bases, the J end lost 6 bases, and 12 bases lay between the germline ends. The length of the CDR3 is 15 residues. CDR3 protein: CASSLDPGARQPQHF. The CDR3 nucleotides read TGTGCCAGCAGCTTAGATCCAGGGGCGCGTCAGCCCCAGCATTTT.

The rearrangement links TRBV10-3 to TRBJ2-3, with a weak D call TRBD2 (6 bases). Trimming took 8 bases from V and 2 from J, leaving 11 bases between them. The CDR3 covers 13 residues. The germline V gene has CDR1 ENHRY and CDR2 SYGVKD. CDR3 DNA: TGTGCCATCGGACGGGAGAACACAGATACGCAGTATTTT. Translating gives CAIGRENTDTQYF.

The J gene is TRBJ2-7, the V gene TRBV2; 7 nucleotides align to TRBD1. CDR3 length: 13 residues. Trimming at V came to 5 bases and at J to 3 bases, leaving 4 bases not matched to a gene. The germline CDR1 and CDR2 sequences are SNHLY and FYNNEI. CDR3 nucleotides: TGTGCCAGCAGTTTCGACAGGGACTACGAGCAGTACTTC. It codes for CASSFDRDYEQYF.

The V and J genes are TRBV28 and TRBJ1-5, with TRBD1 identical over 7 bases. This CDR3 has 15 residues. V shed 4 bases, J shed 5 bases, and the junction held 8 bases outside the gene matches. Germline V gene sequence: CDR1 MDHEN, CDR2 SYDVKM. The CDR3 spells CASSSAGGGDQPQHF. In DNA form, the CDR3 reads TGTGCCAGCAGTTCTGCAGGGGGAGGGGATCAGCCCCAGCATTTT.

CDR3 region: CAWSTPGLAGVGDPFSSYEQYF. CDR3 nucleotides: TGTGCCTGGAGTACGCCGGGACTAGCGGGAGTAGGGGATCCCTTCAGCTCCTACGAGCAGTACTTC. The chain couples TRBV30 to TRBJ2-7; 14 bases line up with TRBD2. CDR1 and CDR2 from the germline V gene are GTSNPN and SVGIG (reference sequence). This CDR3 is built from 22 residues. J was trimmed by 0 bases and V by 2 bases; bases with no gene match: 21.

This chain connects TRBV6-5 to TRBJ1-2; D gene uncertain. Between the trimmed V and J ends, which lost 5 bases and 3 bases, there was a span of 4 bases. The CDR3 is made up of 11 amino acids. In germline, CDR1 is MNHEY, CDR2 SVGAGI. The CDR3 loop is CASSGYYGYTF. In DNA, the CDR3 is TGTGCCAGCAGTGGATACTATGGCTACACCTTC.

The CDR3 loop is CASSDPFLGQGASQPQHF. The CDR3 DNA sequence: TGTGCCAGCAGTGATCCTTTTTTGGGACAGGGGGCTTCTCAGCCCCAGCATTTT. V gene TRBV2 combines with J gene TRBJ1-5; the match to TRBD1 covers 12 bases. Per germline, CDR1 SNHLY and CDR2 FYNNEI. CDR3 length equals 18 residues. V was clipped by 3 bases and J by 6 bases; unmatched bases: 12.

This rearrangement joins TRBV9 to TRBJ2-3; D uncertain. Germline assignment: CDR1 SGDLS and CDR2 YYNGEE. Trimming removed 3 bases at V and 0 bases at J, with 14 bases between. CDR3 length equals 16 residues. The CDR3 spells CASSATGGGSTDTQYF. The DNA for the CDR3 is TGTGCCAGCAGCGCTACCGGTGGCGGAAGCACAGATACGCAGTATTTT.

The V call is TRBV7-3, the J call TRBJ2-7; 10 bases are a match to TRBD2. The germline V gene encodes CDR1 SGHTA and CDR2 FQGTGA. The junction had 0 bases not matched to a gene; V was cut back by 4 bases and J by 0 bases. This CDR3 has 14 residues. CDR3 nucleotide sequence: TGTGCCAGCAGCTCTAGCGGGAGCTCCTACGAGCAGTACTTC. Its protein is CASSSSGSSYEQYF.

Written as DNA, the CDR3 is TGTGCCAGCAGCTTGACTAGCGGGAGGACCCAGTTCTTC. This codes for CASSLTSGRTQFF. The chain couples TRBV11-2 to TRBJ2-1; 13 nucleotides match TRBD2. CDR1 and CDR2 from the germline V gene are SGHAT and FQNNGV. The CDR3 loop spans 13 amino acids. V was pared by 3 bases and J by 13 bases, with 3 bases of the junction left unmatched.

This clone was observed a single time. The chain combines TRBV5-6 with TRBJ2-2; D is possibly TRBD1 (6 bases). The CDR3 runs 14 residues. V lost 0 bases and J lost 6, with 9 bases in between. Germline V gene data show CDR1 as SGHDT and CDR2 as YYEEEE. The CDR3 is CASSLDTGSGELFF. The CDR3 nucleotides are TGTGCCAGCAGCTTGGACACAGGGTCCGGGGAGCTGTTTTTT.

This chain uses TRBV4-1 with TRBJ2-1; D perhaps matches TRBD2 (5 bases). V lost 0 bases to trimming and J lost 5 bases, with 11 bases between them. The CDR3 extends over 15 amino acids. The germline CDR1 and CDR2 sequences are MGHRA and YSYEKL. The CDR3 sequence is CASSQDRRQNNEQFF. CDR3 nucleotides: TGCGCCAGCAGCCAAGATCGGAGGCAAAACAATGAGCAGTTCTTC.